This T cell receptor (beta chain) was sequenced in a study of chemoradiotherapy in HPV16-positive cancers (dated by TCRdb to 2021 to 2024). The study in broad terms: Candidate HPV-specific T-cell clones and common TCR motifs were defined through functional T-cell assays on cells from a couple of HPV16-positive patients. The study set out to ask whether T-cell immunity against the HPV oncoproteins E6 and E7 changes over the course of chemoradiotherapy and whether that immunity affects survival. The candidate HPV-specific TCRs and motifs were subsequently tracked in TCR repertoires obtained from approximately 91 patients with HPV-related cancers.

From V the trimming removes 2 bases and from J it removes 2 bases, while the gene matches leave 9 bases of the junction unaccounted for. The CDR3 contains 16 residues, cysteine and phenylalanine counted. The read is trimmed to its CDR3 DNA, 48 bases read in frame from base 1. CDR1 and CDR2 are read off the germline V gene as SGHAT and FQNNGV. With respect to this clone: Its antigen specificity is not known. No base quality values were provided; no much bigger clone lies one nucleotide off.

Repertoires were sampled multiple times during chemoradiotherapy, which allowed clonal expansion in the tumor microenvironment to be followed. The protocol used for the library was the immunoSEQ multiplex PCR assay. Held by TCRdb, this immuneACCESS table contains in-frame sequences only and omits some clones. Under half of the omission traces to an unresolved V gene where checked; the cause of the rest is unknown. The sample table holds about 15,000 clones, of which around 90% were seen once. Jointly, the top ten make up less than 3.5% of the sample. Overall results and qualifications from the work: In HPV16-positive patients, expansion of HPV-responsive T cells during chemoradiotherapy was found to be associated with improved recurrence-free survival. Only a couple of HPV16-positive patients were used to derive the functional definition of HPV-specific T cells, and the survival association was reported for HPV16-positive patients. Expansion of candidate HPV-specific clones and E7-related TCR motifs was observed in the tumor microenvironment during treatment, whereas no such expansion was observed for non-HPV-specific T cells.

The receptor was isolated from a human donor with HPV-associated anogenital cancer. The source was blood, collected from a patient who underwent chemoradiotherapy. The rearranged chain carries TRBV11-2 and TRBJ2-7; TRBD1 agrees with 7 junctional bases. The CDR3 is CASSLFPTGAAYEQYF. The DNA sequence follows: TGTGCCAGCAGCTTATTCCCTACAGGGGCAGCCTACGAGCAGTACTTC. With the rest looked up from the reference TRBV11-2 and TRBJ2-7 genes rather than sequenced, the full variable domain is EAGVAQSPRYKIIEKRQSVAFWCNPISGHATLYWYQQILGQGPKLLIQFQNNGVVDDSQLPKDRFSAERLKGVDSTLKIQPAKLEDSAVYLCASSLFPTGAAYEQYFGPGTRLTVT.